The source of this TCR beta chain is a study of blood T cell repertoires in COVID-19. Study context: The cDNA or gDNA used as material had been derived from T cells, B-cell-depleted T cells, or PBMCs.

Sequenced by immunoSEQ multiplex PCR; TCRdb stores in-frame clones only, minus some. This sample has more than 250,000 clones, with 92% found just once. Germline V CDR1 and CDR2: ENHRY, SYGVKD. Trimming removed 10 bases at V and 4 bases at J, with 20 bases between. The CDR3 covers 15 residues. This clone was recorded only once. This clonotype was obtained from a woman between 25 and 40 years old who had recovered from COVID-19. This chain connects TRBV10-3 to TRBJ2-1; tentative D call: TRBD2 (7 bases). The sample taken for sequencing was PBMCs or T cells enriched from blood (not recorded which). The DNA for the CDR3 is TGTGCCACAATGGGGGGGCAGGTCCCTTACAATGAGCAGTTCTTC. It specifies CATMGGQVPYNEQFF.